The 5 T cell receptor beta chains reported below all come from one sample, sequenced in a study of blood T cell repertoires in COVID-19. Only in-frame clones appear in the TCRdb table, and some are missing; sequencing was by immunoSEQ multiplex PCR. The data hold roughly 70,000 clones, with about four fifths observed a single time. The specimen was peripheral blood. The receptors shown here come from a man in his sixties with COVID-19, enrolled during active disease.

This chain uses TRBV10-3 with TRBJ1-6; a weak D match, TRBD1 (6 bases). V was pared by 9 bases and J by 2 bases, with 8 bases between. CDR3 size: 13 residues. The germline CDR1 and CDR2 sequences are ENHRY and SYGVKD. The CDR3: CAIQGAYNSPLHF. DNA of the CDR3: TGTGCCATACAGGGAGCCTATAATTCACCCCTCCACTTT.

The V and J genes are TRBV29-1 and TRBJ2-5, with a tentative D call TRBD2 (6 bases). The V gene's germline CDR1 is SQVTM and CDR2 ANQGSEA. This CDR3 spans 17 amino acids. V was trimmed by 4 bases and J by 5 bases, leaving 26 bases between them. The CDR3 spells CSVVEGFLTVSGETQYF. CDR3 bases: TGCAGCGTTGTGGAGGGTTTCTTGACAGTTAGTGGGGAGACCCAGTACTTC. The entire variable domain, with the rest obtained from reference TRBV29-1 and TRBJ2-5, is as follows: SAVISQKPSRDICQRGTSLTIQCQVDSQVTMMFWYRQQPGQSLTLIATANQGSEATYESGFVIDKFPISRPNLTFSTLTVSNMSPEDSSIYLCSVVEGFLTVSGETQYFGPGTRLLVL.

The rearrangement uses TRBV7-9 and TRBJ1-2; D may be TRBD1 (5 bases). Between the trimmed V and J ends, which lost 7 bases and 3 bases, there was a span of 9 bases. Germline CDR1 is SEHNR and CDR2 is FQNEAQ (reference sequence). The CDR3 totals 12 residues. CDR3 protein: CASTGGDYGYTF. The DNA for the CDR3 is TGTGCCAGCACCGGGGGGGACTATGGCTACACCTTC.

This sequence joins TRBV3-1 (or the pseudogene TRBV3-2) and TRBJ1-1; a weak D match, TRBD1 (6 bases). This CDR3 is built from 14 residues. V was trimmed by 2 bases and J by 4 bases, leaving 11 bases between them. Germline-derived CDR1 and CDR2 are LGHDT and YNNKEL (reference sequence). CDR3 residues: CASSQRGILTEAFF. The CDR3, as DNA: TGTGCCAGCAGCCAAAGGGGGATCCTCACTGAAGCTTTCTTT.

This clone occurred a few times. This rearrangement joins TRBV12-5 to TRBJ2-7; D is possibly TRBD1 (6 bases). Trimming stripped 6 bases from V and 4 bases from J, with 13 bases between. This CDR3 contains 13 residues. Per germline, CDR1 LGHNT and CDR2 FRNRAP. CDR3 sequence (DNA): TGTGCTAGTGGACTAGAACAGGGTTACGAGCAGTACTTC. It specifies CASGLEQGYEQYF. The variable domain in full, completed from reference TRBV12-5 and TRBJ2-7, reads DARVTQTPRHKVTEMGQEVTMRCQPILGHNTVFWYRQTMMQGLELLAYFRNRAPLDDSGMPKDRFSAEMPDATLATLKIQPSEPRDSAVYFCASGLEQGYEQYFGPGTRLTVT.